The sample holds a few counts of the clone carrying this TCR beta chain. This record belongs to a study of response to subunit inactivated influenza vaccine. In germline, CDR1 is MNHEY, CDR2 SVGEGT. Trimming shortened V by 2 bases and J by 4 bases, and 18 bases separated the two germline ends. There are 17 residues in the CDR3. TCRdb fed the RT-PCR reads into MiXCR, producing one record per CDR3 protein. This table has around 600,000 distinct CDR3 sequences, around 11% appearing once. The same sample was also used in a study of T cells expressing NK-cell markers. That investigation notes: The TCR beta cDNA came from 5'RACE template switching with UMIs.

The TCR comes from a man aged 50 to 59 who received an inactivated influenza vaccine. The gene calls are TRBV6-2 or TRBV6-3 and TRBJ2-1; D gene unclear. The source was PBMCs from blood, collected on the day of vaccination. In DNA, the CDR3 is TGTGCCAGCAGTTACGGCGTAGCAGGCGAAATTTACAATGAGCAGTTCTTC. Translating it yields CASSYGVAGEIYNEQFF.